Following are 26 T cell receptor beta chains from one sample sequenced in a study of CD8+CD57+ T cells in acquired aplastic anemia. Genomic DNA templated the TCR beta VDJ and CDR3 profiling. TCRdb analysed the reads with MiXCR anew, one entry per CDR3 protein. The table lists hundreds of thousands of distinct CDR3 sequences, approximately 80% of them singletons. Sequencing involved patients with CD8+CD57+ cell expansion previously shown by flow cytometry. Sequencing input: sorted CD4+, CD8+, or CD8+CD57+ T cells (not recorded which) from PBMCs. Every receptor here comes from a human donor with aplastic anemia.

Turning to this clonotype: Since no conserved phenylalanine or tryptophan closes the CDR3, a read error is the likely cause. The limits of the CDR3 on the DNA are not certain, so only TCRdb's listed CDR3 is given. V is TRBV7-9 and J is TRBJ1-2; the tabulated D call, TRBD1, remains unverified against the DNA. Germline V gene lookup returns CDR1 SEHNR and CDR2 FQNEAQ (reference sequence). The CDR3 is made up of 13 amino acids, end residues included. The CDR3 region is CASSQDLTGGYTD.

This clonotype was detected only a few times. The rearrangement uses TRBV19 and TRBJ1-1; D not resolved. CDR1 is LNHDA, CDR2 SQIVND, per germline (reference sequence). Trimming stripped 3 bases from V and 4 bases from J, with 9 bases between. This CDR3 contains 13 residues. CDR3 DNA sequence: TGTGCCAGTAGTATGGTCGGAGGCACTGAAGCTTTCTTT. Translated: CASSMVGGTEAFF.

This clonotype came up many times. The CDR3 DNA reads as TGTGCCAGCAGCGACAGTTACGAGCAGTACGTC. This sequence encodes CASSDSYEQYV. V usage is TRBV11-3 and J usage is TRBJ2-7; D might be TRBD1 (5 bases). Trimming shortened V by 5 bases and J by 4 bases, and 6 bases separated the two germline ends. Germline-derived CDR1 and CDR2 are SGHNT and YENEEA. This CDR3 comprises 11 residues.

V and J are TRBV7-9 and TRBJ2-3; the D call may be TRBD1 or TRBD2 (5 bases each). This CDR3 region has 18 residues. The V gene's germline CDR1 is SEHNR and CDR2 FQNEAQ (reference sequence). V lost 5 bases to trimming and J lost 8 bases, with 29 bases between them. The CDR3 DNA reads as TGTGCCAGCAGCCGTGCGGGTAGCTACGGGGCGAACGACGCTACGCAGTATTTT. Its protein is CASSRAGSYGANDATQYF.

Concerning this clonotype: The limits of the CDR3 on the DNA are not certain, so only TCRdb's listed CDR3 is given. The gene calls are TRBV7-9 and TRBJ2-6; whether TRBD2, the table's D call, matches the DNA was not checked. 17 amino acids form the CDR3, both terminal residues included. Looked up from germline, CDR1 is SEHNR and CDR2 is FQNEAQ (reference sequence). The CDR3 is CASSSGEDTQYFGVLTF.

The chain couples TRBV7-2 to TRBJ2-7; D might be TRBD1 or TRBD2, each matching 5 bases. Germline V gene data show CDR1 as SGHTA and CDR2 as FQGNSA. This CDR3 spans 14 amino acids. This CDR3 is CASSLPGRADKQYV. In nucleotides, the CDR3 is TGTGCCAGCAGCTTACCGGGACGGGCCGATAAGCAGTATGTC.

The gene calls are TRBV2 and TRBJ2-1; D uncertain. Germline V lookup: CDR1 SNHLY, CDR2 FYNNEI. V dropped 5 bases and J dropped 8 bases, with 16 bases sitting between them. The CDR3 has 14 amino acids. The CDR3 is CASSPTAFYDEQFF. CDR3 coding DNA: TGTGCCAGCAGTCCGACGGCATTTTACGATGAGCAGTTCTTC.

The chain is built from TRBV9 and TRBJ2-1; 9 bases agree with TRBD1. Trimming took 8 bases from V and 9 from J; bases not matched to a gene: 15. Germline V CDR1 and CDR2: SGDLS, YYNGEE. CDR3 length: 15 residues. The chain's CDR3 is CASGGTGTSSFEQFF. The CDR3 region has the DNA TGTGCCAGTGGTGGGACAGGGACTTCTTCTTTTGAGCAGTTCTTC.

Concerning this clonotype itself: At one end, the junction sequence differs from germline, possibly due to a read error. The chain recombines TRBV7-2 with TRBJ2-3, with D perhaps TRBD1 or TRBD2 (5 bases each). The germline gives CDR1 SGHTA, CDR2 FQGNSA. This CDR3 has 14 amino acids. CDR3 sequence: CASSFHRDGAALSF. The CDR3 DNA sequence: TGTGCCAGCAGCTTTCATCGAGACGGGGCTGCCCTTTCCTTT. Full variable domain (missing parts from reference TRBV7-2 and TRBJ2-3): GAGVSQSPSNKVTEKGKDVELRCDPISGHTALYWYRQSLGQGLEFLIYFQGNSAPDKSGLPSDRFSAERTGGSVSTLTIQRTQQEDSAVYLCASSFHRDGAALSFGPGTRLTVL.

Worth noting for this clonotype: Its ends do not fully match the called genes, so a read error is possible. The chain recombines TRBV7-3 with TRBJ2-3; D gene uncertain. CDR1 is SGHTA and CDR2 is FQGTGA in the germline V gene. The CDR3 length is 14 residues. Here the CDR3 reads CASSLSSYNATLYF. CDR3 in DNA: TGTGCCAGCAGCTTGAGTTCCTATAACGCTACCCTGTACTTT.

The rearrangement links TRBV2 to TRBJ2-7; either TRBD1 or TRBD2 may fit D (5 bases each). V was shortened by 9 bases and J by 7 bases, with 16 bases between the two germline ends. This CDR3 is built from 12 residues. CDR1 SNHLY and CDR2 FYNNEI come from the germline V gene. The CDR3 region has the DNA TGTGCCAGGCCGGGACCCGCCGGGGAGCAGTACTTC. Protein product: CARPGPAGEQYF.

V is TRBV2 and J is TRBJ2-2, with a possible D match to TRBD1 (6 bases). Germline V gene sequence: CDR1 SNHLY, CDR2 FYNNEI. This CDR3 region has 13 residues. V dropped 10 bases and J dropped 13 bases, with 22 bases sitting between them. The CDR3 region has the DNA TGTGCCACCGGGGAAGGGGACACAGGTGCGCTGTTTTTT. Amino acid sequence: CATGEGDTGALFF.

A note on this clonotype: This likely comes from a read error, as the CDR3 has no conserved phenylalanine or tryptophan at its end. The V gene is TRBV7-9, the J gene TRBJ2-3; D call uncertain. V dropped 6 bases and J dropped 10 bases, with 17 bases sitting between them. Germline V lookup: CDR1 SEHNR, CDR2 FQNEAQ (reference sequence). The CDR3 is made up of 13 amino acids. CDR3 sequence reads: CASRDRRRGAQYD. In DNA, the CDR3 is TGTGCCAGCAGGGATCGAAGAAGAGGTGCGCAGTATGAT.

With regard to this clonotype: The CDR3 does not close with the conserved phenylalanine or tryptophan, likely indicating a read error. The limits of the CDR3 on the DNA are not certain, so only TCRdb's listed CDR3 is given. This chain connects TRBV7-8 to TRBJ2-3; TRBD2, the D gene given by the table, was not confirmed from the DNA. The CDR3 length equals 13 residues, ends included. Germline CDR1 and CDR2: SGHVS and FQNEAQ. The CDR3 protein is CASGLAGTHATHY.

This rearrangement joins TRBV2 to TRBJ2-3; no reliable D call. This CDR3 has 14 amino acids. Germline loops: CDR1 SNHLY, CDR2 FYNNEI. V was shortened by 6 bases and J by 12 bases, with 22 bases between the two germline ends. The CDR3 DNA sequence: TGTGCCAGCAGCGATGCTTATGGTCCTCAGCCCCAGTATTTT. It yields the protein CASSDAYGPQPQYF.

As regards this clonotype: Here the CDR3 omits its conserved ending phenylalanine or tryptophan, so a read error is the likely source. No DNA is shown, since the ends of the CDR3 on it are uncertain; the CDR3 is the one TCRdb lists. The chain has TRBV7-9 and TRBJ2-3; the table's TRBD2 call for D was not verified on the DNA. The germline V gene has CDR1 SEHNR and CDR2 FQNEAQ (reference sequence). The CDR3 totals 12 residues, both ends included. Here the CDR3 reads CASSLQSDRESV.

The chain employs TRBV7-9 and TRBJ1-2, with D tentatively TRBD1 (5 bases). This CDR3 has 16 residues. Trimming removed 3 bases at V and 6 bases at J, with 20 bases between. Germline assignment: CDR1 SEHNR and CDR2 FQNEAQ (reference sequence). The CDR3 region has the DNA TGTGCCAGCAGCTTGGAGAGGGACGGGGGGGTCGATGGCTACACCTTC. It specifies CASSLERDGGVDGYTF.

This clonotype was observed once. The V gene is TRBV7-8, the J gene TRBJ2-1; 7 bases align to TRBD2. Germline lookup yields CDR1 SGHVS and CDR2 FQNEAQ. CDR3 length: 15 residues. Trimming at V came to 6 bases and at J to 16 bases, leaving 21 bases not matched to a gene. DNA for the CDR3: TGTGCCAGCAGTATAGCGGGCTGTCCCGATACGCAGTATTTCTTC. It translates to CASSIAGCPDTQYFF.

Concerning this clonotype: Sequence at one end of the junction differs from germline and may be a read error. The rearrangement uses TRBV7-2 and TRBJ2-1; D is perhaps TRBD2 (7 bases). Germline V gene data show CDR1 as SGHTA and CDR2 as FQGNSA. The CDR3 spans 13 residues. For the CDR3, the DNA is TGTGCCAGCAGTGATGGGGGGGGCCACGACCAGTGCTTC. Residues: CASSDGGGHDQCF.

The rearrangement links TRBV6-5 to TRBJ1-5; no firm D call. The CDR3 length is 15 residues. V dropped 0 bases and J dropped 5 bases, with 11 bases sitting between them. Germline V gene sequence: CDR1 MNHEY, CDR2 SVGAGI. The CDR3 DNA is TGTGCCAGCAGTTACTCTCTACAGCAAGATCAGCCCCAGCATTTT. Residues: CASSYSLQQDQPQHF.

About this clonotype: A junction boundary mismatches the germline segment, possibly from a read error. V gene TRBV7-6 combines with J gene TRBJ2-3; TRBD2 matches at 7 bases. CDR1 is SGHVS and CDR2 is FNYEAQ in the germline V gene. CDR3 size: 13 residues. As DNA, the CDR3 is TGTGCCAGCAGCTTCGGGGGGACGACTGAAGCGTACTTT. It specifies CASSFGGTTEAYF.

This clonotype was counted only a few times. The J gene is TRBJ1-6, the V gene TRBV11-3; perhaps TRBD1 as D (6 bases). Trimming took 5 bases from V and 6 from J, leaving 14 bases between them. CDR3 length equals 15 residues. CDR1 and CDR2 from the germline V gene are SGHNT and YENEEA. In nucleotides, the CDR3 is TGTGCCAGCAGCCTAGGACAGCTTCCTAATTCACCCCTCCACTTT. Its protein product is CASSLGQLPNSPLHF.

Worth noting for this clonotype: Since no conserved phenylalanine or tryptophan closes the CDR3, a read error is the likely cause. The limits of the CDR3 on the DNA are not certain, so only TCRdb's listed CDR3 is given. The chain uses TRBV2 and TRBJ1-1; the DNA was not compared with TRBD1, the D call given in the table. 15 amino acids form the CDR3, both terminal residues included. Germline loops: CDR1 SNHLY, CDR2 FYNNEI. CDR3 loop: CASTFEPGDSTQPFL.

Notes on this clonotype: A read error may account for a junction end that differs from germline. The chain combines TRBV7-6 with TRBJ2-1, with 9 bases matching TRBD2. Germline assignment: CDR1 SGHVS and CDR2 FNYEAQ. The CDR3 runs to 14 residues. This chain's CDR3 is CASSPSGTRTDTQF. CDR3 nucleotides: TGTGCCAGCAGCCCTAGCGGGACAAGGACAGATACGCAGTTC.

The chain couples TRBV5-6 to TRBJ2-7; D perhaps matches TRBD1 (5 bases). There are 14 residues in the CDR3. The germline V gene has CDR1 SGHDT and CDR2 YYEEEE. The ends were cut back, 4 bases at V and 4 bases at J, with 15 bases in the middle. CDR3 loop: CASSGSDSGYEQYF. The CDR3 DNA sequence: TGTGCCAGCAGCGGCTCAGACAGTGGATACGAGCAGTACTTC.

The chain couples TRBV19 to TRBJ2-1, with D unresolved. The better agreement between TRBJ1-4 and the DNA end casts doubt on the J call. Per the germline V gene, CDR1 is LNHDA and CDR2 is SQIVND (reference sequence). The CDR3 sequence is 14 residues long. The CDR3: CASSIATPGQKLFF. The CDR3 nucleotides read TGTGCCAGTAGTATTGCGACACCGGGCCAAAAACTGTTTTTT.